Listed here is a single TCR beta chain. This sample was taken from a study of blood T cell repertoires in COVID-19. Sequenced by immunoSEQ multiplex PCR; TCRdb stores in-frame clones only, minus some. The sample consists of 75,000 to 95,000 clones, roughly 90% of them appearing once. The CDR3 has 15 residues. Germline values: CDR1 SQVTM, CDR2 ANQGSEA. V dropped 0 bases and J dropped 4 bases, with 15 bases sitting between them. This clonotype originated in a man aged 55 to 70 with acute or convalescent COVID-19. The sequencing sample was made of peripheral blood. This chain joins TRBV29-1 and TRBJ1-1, with a weak D call TRBD1 (5 bases). CDR3 amino acids: CSVEDEVSRATEAFF. CDR3 DNA sequence: TGCAGCGTTGAAGATGAAGTGAGCAGGGCCACTGAAGCTTTCTTT.